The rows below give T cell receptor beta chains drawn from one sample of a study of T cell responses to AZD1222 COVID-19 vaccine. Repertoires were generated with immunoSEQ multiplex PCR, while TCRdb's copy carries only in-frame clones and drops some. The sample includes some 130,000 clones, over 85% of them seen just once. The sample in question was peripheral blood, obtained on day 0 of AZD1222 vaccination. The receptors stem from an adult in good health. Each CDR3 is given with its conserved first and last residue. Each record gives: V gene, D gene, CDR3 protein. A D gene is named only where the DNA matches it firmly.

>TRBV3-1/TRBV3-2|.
CASTMGWEQYF
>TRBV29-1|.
CSVGERGYYGYTF
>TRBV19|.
CASSSVGGTEAFF
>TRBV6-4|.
CASSGGPSNQPQHF
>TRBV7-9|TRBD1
CASSLFGTGDGYTF
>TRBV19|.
CASSTRGEAFF
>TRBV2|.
CASRGGTSYEQYF
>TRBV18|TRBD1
CASSPTGTGNNQPQHF
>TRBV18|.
CASSPDRATNEKLFF
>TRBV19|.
CASSMRAGLVSHEKLFF
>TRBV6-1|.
CASSEGPSETQYF
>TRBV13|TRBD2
CASSLPLAPGGSYEQYF
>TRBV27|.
CASSFDSYNSPLHF
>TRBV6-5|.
CASNDWGGGGEKLFF